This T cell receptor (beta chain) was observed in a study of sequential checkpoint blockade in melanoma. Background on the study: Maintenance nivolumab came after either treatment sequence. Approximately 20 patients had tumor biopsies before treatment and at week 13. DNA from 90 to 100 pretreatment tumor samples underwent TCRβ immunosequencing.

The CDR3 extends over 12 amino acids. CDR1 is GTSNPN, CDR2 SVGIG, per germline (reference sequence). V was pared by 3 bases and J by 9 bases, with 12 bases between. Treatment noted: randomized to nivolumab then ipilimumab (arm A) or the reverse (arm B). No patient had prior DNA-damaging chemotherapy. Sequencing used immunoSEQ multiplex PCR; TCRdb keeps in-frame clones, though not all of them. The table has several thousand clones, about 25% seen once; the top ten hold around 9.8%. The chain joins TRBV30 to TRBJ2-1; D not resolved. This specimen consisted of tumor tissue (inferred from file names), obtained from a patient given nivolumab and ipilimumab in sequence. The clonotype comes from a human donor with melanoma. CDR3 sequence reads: CAWSPQWGEQFF. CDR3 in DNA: TGTGCCTGGAGCCCGCAATGGGGTGAGCAGTTCTTC.